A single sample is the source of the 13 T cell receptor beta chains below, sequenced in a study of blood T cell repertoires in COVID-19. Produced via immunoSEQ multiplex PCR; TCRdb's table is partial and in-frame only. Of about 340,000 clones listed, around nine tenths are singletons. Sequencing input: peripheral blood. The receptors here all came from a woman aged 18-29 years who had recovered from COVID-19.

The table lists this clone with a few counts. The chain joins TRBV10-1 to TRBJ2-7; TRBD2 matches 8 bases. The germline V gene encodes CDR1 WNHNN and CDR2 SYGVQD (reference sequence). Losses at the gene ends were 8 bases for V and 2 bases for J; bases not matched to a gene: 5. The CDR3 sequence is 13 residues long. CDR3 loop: CASPGGSAYEQYV. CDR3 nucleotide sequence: TGCGCCAGCCCGGGGGGGTCCGCCTACGAGCAGTACGTC.

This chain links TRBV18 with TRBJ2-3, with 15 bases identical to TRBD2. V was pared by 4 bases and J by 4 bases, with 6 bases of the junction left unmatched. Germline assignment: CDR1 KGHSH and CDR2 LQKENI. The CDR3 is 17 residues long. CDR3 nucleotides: TGTGCCAGCTCACAGGGACTAGCGGGAGGCTGGTCAGATACGCAGTATTTT. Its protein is CASSQGLAGGWSDTQYF.

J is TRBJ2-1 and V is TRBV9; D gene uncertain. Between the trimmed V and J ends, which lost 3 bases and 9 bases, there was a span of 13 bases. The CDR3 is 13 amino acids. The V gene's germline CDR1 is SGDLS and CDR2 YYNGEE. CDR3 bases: TGTGCCAGCAGCGCCGGAGTTTTTGGTGAGCAGTTCTTC. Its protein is CASSAGVFGEQFF. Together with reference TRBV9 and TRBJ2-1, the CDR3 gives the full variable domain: DSGVTQTPKHLITATGQRVTLRCSPRSGDLSVYWYQQSLDQGLQFLIQYYNGEERAKGNILERFSAQQFPDLHSELNLSSLELGDSALYFCASSAGVFGEQFFGPGTRLTVL.

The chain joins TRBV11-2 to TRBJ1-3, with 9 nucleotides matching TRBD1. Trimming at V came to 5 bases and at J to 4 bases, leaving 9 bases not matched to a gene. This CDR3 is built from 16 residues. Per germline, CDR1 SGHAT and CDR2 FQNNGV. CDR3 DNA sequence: TGTGCCAGCAGCGTAATCGGACAGGGGATAGGAAACACCATATATTTT. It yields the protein CASSVIGQGIGNTIYF. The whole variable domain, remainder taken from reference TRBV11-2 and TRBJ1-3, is EAGVAQSPRYKIIEKRQSVAFWCNPISGHATLYWYQQILGQGPKLLIQFQNNGVVDDSQLPKDRFSAERLKGVDSTLKIQPAKLEDSAVYLCASSVIGQGIGNTIYFGEGSWLTVV.

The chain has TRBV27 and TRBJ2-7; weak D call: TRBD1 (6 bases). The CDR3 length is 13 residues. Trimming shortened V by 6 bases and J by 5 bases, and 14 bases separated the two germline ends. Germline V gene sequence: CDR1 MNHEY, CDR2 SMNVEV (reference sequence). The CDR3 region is CASSTGLRDEQYV. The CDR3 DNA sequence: TGTGCCAGCAGCACAGGGCTTAGGGACGAGCAGTACGTC.

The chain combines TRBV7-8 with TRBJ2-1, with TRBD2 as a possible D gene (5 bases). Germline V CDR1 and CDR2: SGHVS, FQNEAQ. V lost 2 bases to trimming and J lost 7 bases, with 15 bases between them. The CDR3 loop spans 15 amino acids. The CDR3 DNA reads TGTGCCAGCAGCTTAAACTTTGAAGGGAGAAATGAGCAGTTCTTC. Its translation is CASSLNFEGRNEQFF.

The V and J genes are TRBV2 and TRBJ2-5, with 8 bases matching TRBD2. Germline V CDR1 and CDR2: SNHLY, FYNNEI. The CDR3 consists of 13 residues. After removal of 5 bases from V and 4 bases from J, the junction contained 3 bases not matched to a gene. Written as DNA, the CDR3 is TGTGCCAGCAGTTCTCGGGAGGGAGAGACCCAGTACTTC. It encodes CASSSREGETQYF.

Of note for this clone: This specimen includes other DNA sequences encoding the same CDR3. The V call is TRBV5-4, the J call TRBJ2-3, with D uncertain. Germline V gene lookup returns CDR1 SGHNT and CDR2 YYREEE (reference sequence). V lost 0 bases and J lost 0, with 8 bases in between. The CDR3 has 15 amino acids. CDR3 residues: CASSLGGRSTDTQYF. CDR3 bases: TGTGCCAGCAGCTTGGGAGGCAGAAGCACAGATACGCAGTATTTT.

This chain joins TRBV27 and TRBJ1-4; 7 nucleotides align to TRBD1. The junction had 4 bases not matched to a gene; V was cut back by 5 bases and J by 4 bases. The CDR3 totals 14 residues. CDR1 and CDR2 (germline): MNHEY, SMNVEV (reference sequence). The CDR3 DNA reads TGTGCCAGCAGTAAGGGACAGCATAATGAAAAACTGTTTTTT. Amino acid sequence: CASSKGQHNEKLFF.

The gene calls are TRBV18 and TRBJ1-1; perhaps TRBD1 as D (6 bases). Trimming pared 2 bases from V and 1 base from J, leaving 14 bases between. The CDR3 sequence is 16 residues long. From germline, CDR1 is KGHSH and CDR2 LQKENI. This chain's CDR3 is CASSPATTGENTEAFF. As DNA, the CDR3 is TGTGCCAGCTCACCAGCCACGACAGGAGAGAACACTGAAGCTTTCTTT.

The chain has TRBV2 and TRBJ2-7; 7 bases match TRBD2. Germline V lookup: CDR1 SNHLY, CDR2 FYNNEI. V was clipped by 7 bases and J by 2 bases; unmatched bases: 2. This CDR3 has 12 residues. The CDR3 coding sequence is TGTGCCAGCACTAGCGGACCCTACGAGCAGTACGTC. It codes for CASTSGPYEQYV.

This CDR3 is CASSVLSGMYNEQFF. The CDR3 DNA reads TGTGCCAGCAGCGTCCTCAGCGGAATGTACAATGAGCAGTTCTTC. J is TRBJ2-1 and V is TRBV9, with a weak D call TRBD2 (5 bases). This CDR3 is 15 amino acids long. CDR1 and CDR2 from the germline V gene are SGDLS and YYNGEE. Trimming shortened V by 2 bases and J by 4 bases, and 13 bases separated the two germline ends.

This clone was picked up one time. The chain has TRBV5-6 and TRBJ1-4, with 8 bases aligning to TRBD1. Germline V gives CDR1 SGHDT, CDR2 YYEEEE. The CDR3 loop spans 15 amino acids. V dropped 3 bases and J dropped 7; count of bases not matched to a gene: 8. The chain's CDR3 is CASSSGQGEGEKLFF. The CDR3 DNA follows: TGTGCCAGCAGCTCAGGACAGGGTGAGGGTGAAAAACTGTTTTTT.